Shown below are 13 T cell receptor beta chains from a single sample sequenced in a study of blood T cell repertoires in COVID-19. Measured with immunoSEQ multiplex PCR; TCRdb has only the in-frame clones, and not every one. The sample lists 70,000 to 90,000 clones; 65% to 90% were seen once. Material: peripheral blood. The receptor set was obtained from a man between 60 and 75 years old with acute or convalescent COVID-19.

The rearrangement joins TRBV15 to TRBJ1-1, with unresolved D. Germline-derived CDR1 and CDR2 are LNHNV and YYDKDF (reference sequence). Trimming pared 0 bases from V and 0 bases from J, leaving 11 bases between. The CDR3 spans 16 residues. The CDR3 spells CATSRDRLTLNTEAFF. The CDR3 bases are TGTGCCACCAGCAGAGACAGGCTCACACTGAACACTGAAGCTTTCTTT.

This chain connects TRBV2 to TRBJ2-7; tentatively, D is TRBD2 (5 bases). Trimming took 4 bases from V and 13 from J, leaving 14 bases between them. Germline V gives CDR1 SNHLY, CDR2 FYNNEI. The CDR3 covers 11 residues. The CDR3 spells CASSGGISTYF. The CDR3, as DNA: TGTGCCAGCAGTGGAGGGATATCAACATACTTC.

This clone appeared a single time. The chain combines TRBV18 with TRBJ1-5; no reliable D call. V shed 3 bases and J shed 0 bases, with 9 bases lying between them. The CDR3 is 15 amino acids. Germline-derived CDR1 and CDR2 are KGHSH and LQKENI. CDR3 loop: CASSPNTVSNQPQHF. CDR3 coding DNA: TGTGCCAGCTCACCGAATACAGTTAGCAATCAGCCCCAGCATTTT.

This rearrangement joins TRBV6-5 to TRBJ1-2, with TRBD1 as a possible D gene (6 bases). The CDR3 extends over 13 amino acids. The V end lost 5 bases, the J end lost 6 bases, and 13 bases lay between the germline ends. CDR1 is MNHEY, CDR2 SVGAGI, per germline. The CDR3 region is CASSPLKGDGYTF. The CDR3 region has the DNA TGTGCCAGCAGTCCCCTCAAGGGGGATGGCTACACCTTC.

The chain recombines TRBV7-6 with TRBJ2-3, with 16 bases lining up with TRBD2. J was trimmed by 6 bases and V by 3 bases; bases with no gene match: 3. The CDR3 sequence is 16 residues long. Germline CDR1 is SGHVS and CDR2 is FNYEAQ. CDR3 protein: CASSLGTSGGGDTQYF. DNA of the CDR3: TGTGCCAGCAGCTTGGGGACTAGCGGGGGGGGCGATACGCAGTATTTT.

This clone was observed a handful of times. This chain uses TRBV7-3 with TRBJ2-3; possibly TRBD2 for D (5 bases). In germline, CDR1 is SGHTA, CDR2 FQGTGA. The V gene lost 3 bases and the J gene lost 2 bases, with 18 bases spanning the gap. The CDR3 loop spans 17 amino acids. In DNA form, the CDR3 reads TGTGCCAGCAGCTTTCTCCCCAGCGGAGGCCTCACAGATACGCAGTATTTT. The encoded protein is CASSFLPSGGLTDTQYF.

V is TRBV7-2 and J is TRBJ2-3; TRBD2 matches 8 bases. The ends lost 4 bases at V and 1 base at J; junction bases unmatched: 10. The CDR3 covers 17 residues. Germline V CDR1 and CDR2: SGHTA, FQGNSA. CDR3 nucleotides: TGTGCCAGCAGCTCCCCCGGGGGGGCCTCTCGCACAGATACGCAGTATTTT. Translation gives CASSSPGGASRTDTQYF.

The V and J genes are TRBV7-9 and TRBJ1-1; the D is unclear. Germline CDR1 is SEHNR and CDR2 is FQNEAQ (reference sequence). V lost 5 bases and J lost 2, with 9 bases in between. The CDR3 totals 13 residues. Here the CDR3 reads CASSTDSNTEAFF. CDR3 DNA sequence: TGTGCCAGCAGCACGGACTCAAACACTGAAGCTTTCTTT.

V usage is TRBV5-1 and J usage is TRBJ2-1, with 10 bases matching TRBD2. CDR3 length: 16 amino acids. Germline assignment: CDR1 SGHRS and CDR2 YFSETQ. V lost 5 bases and J lost 2; bases outside the gene matches: 7. The CDR3 is CASRRERGGPYNEQFF. CDR3 DNA sequence: TGCGCCAGCAGACGGGAGCGGGGGGGCCCCTACAATGAGCAGTTCTTC.

This chain uses TRBV30 with TRBJ1-3; 7 bases map to TRBD1. The germline V gene has CDR1 GTSNPN and CDR2 SVGIG (reference sequence). V shed 4 bases, J shed 0 bases, and the junction held 12 bases outside the gene matches. This CDR3 contains 17 residues. The CDR3 bases are TGTGCCTGGACATTTAACCTACAGGGGCACTCTGGAAACACCATATATTTT. The encoded protein is CAWTFNLQGHSGNTIYF.

J is TRBJ1-2 and V is TRBV19; 11 bases are a match to TRBD1. The germline gives CDR1 LNHDA, CDR2 SQIVND (reference sequence). The V gene end was trimmed by 8 bases and the J gene end by 5 bases; junction bases not matched to a gene: 19. The CDR3 is made up of 18 amino acids. CDR3 bases: TGTGCCAGTGCCGGGAATTTTAGGACAGGGGGCGCGAGGTATGGCTACACCTTC. This translates into CASAGNFRTGGARYGYTF.

This chain links TRBV7-2 with TRBJ1-6; 7 positions agree with TRBD1. V lost 1 base, J lost 10 bases, and 7 bases stayed unmatched. The CDR3 extends over 15 amino acids. In germline, CDR1 is SGHTA, CDR2 FQGNSA. DNA of the CDR3: TGTGCCAGCAGCTTAGACGGACAGGTTGGGTCACCCCTCCACTTT. Translating gives CASSLDGQVGSPLHF.

The rearrangement uses TRBV15 and TRBJ1-6; no definite D call. V lost 1 base, J lost 7 bases, and 5 bases lay in between. Per the germline V gene, CDR1 is LNHNV and CDR2 is YYDKDF (reference sequence). CDR3 length: 13 residues. CDR3 sequence: CATSRGENSPLHF. For the CDR3, the DNA is TGTGCCACCAGCAGAGGAGAGAATTCACCCCTCCACTTT.